This record looks at one T cell receptor (beta chain) sequence and its context. This sample is drawn from a study of T cell responses to AZD1222 COVID-19 vaccine. The germline gives CDR1 LNHDA, CDR2 SQIVND (reference sequence). Trimming left V 9 bases short and J 1 base short, with 6 bases between. The CDR3 spans 11 residues. Measured with immunoSEQ multiplex PCR; TCRdb has only the in-frame clones, and not every one. The data show about 60,000 clones, roughly 87% seen once. The source is an adult in good health. The chain couples TRBV19 to TRBJ1-1; unclear D gene. Sequenced here: peripheral blood, sampled on day 0 of AZD1222 vaccination. The CDR3 DNA sequence: TGTGCCAGCCACCAGAACACTGAAGCTTTCTTT. This translates into CASHQNTEAFF.